In this sample, the clone carrying this TCR beta chain turned up many times. Germline CDR1 is LGHNT and CDR2 is FRNRAP. This CDR3 has 14 residues. The V gene end was trimmed by 5 bases and the J gene end by 6 bases; junction bases not matched to a gene: 4. TCRdb re-called the 5' RACE reads with MiXCR, one entry per CDR3 protein. The repertoire holds tens of thousands of distinct CDR3 sequences, with 3% to 4% as singletons. These data originate in a study of neurological immune-mediated disorders. This TCR derives from a man aged 40-50 years with multiple sclerosis. Sample: PBMCs. J is TRBJ2-2 and V is TRBV12-5; 9 bases agree with TRBD1. The CDR3 reads CASGPGQGPGELFF. The CDR3 DNA is TGTGCTAGTGGTCCCGGACAGGGGCCCGGGGAGCTGTTTTTT.